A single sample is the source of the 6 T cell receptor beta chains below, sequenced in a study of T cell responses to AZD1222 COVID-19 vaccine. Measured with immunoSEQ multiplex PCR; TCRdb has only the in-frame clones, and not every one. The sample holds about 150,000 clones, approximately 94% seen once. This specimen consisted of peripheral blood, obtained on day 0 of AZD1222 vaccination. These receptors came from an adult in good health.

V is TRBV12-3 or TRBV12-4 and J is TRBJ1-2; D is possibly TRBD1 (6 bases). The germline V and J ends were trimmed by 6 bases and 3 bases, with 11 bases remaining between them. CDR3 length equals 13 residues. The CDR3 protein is CASSWGADYGYTF. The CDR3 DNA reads TGTGCCAGCAGCTGGGGGGCGGACTATGGCTACACCTTC.

CDR3 nucleotide sequence: TGTGCCAGCAGTAATAACAGGGATCCTAATGGCTACACCTTC. Protein product: CASSNNRDPNGYTF. The J gene is TRBJ1-2, the V gene TRBV5-4, with D possibly matching TRBD1 (6 bases). Deletions cut 5 bases from V and 6 bases from J, with 17 bases between. Germline CDR1 reads SGHNT; CDR2 reads YYREEE (reference sequence). This CDR3 has 14 amino acids.

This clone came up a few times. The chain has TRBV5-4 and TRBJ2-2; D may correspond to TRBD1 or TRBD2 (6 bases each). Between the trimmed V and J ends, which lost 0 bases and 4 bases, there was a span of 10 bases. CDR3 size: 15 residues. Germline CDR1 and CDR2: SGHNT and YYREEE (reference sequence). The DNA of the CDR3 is TGTGCCAGCAGCTTGGTAGGGGGGCGCACCGGGGAGCTGTTTTTT. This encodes CASSLVGGRTGELFF.

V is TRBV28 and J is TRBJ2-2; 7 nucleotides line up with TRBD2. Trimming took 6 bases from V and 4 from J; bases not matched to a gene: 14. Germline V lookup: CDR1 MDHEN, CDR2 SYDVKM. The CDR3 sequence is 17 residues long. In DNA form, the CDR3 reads TGTGCCAGCAGCTACCCGCGGGACGGGAGGAGCACCGGGGAGCTGTTTTTT. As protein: CASSYPRDGRSTGELFF.

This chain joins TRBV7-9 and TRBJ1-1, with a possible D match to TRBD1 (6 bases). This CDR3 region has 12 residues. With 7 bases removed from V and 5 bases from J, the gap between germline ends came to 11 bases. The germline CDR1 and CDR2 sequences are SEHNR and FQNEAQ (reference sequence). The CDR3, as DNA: TGTGCCAGCACCGACAGGAGTACTGAAGCTTTCTTT. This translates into CASTDRSTEAFF.

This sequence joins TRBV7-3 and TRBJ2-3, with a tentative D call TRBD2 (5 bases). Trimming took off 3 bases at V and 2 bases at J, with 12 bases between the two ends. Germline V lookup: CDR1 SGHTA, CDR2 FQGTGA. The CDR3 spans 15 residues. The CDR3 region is CASSFGGRFTDTQYF. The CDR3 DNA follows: TGTGCCAGCAGCTTTGGAGGACGGTTCACAGATACGCAGTATTTT. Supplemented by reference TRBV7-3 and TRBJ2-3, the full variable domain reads GAGVSQTPSNKVTEKGKYVELRCDPISGHTALYWYRQSLGQGPEFLIYFQGTGAADDSGLPNDRFFAVRPEGSVSTLKIQRTERGDSAVYLCASSFGGRFTDTQYFGPGTRLTVL.